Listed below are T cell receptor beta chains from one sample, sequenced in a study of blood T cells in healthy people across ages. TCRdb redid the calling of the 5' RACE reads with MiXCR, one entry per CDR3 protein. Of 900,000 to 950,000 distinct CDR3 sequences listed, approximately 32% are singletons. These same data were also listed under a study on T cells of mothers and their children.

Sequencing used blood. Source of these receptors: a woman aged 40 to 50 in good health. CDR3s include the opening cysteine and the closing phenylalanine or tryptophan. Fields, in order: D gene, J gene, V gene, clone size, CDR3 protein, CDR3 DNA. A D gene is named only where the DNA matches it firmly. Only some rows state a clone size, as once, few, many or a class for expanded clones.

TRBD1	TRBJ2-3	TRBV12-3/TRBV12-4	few	CASRAGTGTDTQYF	TGTGCCAGCAGGGCCGGGACAGGCACAGATACGCAGTATTTT
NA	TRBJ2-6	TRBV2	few	CASKDAGANVLTF	TGTGCCAGCAAGGATGCTGGGGCCAACGTCCTGACTTTC
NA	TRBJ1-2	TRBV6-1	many	CASRTWGLIYGYTF	TGTGCCAGCAGGACCTGGGGACTGATCTATGGCTACACCTTC
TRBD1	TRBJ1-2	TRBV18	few	CASSEGTGGAFYGYTF	TGTGCCAGCTCAGAAGGGACAGGGGGCGCGTTCTATGGCTACACCTTC
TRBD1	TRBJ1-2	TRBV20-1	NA	CSAPGTGGSYGYTF	TGCAGTGCTCCCGGGACAGGGGGTTCCTATGGCTACACCTTC
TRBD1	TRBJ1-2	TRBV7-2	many	CASSTRTGPGVGYTF	TGTGCCAGCAGCACTCGGACAGGGCCAGGGGTTGGCTACACCTTC
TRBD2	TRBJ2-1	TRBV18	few	CASSRVAGNNEQFF	TGTGCCAGCTCACGAGTAGCGGGGAACAATGAGCAGTTCTTC
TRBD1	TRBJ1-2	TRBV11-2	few	CASSRDRMTYGYTF	TGTGCCAGCAGCCGGGACAGGATGACCTATGGCTACACCTTC
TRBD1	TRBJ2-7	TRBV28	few	CASNPGQVYYEQYF	TGTGCCAGCAACCCGGGACAGGTATACTACGAGCAGTACTTC
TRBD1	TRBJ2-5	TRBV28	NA	CASSQTGVNPYF	TGTGCCAGCAGTCAGACAGGGGTTAATCCGTACTTC
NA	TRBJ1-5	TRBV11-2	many	CASSLGSLNQPQHF	TGTGCCAGCAGCTTAGGGTCCCTCAATCAGCCCCAGCATTTT
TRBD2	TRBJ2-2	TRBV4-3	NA	CASSQDLLAGGPGELFF	TGCGCCAGCAGCCAAGATTTACTAGCGGGGGGGCCCGGGGAGCTGTTTTTT
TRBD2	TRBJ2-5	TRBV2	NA	CASSEGSGIYERYF	TGTGCCAGCAGTGAAGGTAGCGGGATCTACGAGCGGTACTTC
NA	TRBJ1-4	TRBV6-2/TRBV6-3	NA	CASTNNEKLFF	TGTGCCAGCACCAATAATGAAAAACTGTTTTTT
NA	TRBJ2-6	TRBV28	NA	CASSLMGLGANVLTF	TGTGCCAGCAGTTTAATGGGCCTTGGGGCCAACGTCCTGACTTTC
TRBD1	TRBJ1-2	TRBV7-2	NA	CASSLDRGRYYGYTF	TGTGCCAGCAGCTTAGACAGGGGGAGATACTATGGCTACACCTTC
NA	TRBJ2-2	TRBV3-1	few	CASSHAAVNTGELFF	TGTGCCAGCAGCCACGCCGCGGTAAACACCGGGGAGCTGTTTTTT
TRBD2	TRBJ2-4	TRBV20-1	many	CSASKLAGGQLAKNIQYF	TGCAGTGCTTCAAAACTAGCGGGGGGACAACTAGCCAAAAACATTCAGTACTTC
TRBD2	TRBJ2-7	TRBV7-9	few	CASSLGTRGAGGPSSYEQYF	TGTGCCAGCAGCTTAGGGACCCGAGGAGCGGGGGGCCCCAGCTCCTACGAGCAGTACTTC
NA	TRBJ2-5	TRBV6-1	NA	CASSDYPKETQYF	TGTGCCAGCAGTGACTATCCCAAAGAGACCCAGTACTTC
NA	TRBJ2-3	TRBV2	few	CASSEDPSPSTDTQYF	TGTGCCAGCAGTGAAGATCCGAGTCCTAGCACAGATACGCAGTATTTT
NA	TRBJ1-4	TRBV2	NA	CASSPARGARDEKLFF	TGTGCCAGCAGTCCGGCCCGAGGGGCGAGGGATGAAAAACTGTTTTTT
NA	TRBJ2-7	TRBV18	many	CASSPAAYEQYF	TGTGCCAGCTCACCAGCCGCCTACGAGCAGTACTTC